One and the same sample provided the 5 T cell receptor beta chains below, sequenced in a study of shared T cell receptors in the human thymus. The table came from immunoSEQ multiplex PCR; TCRdb's copy has only in-frame clones and leaves some out. The data show 550,000 to 800,000 clones, approximately 83% seen once. The sample was also linked to a second study, of human thymus T cells.

Source material: thymocytes. These receptors all stem from a girl less than two years old with a congenital heart defect.

This clone was recorded once. V gene TRBV29-1 combines with J gene TRBJ2-1; D perhaps matches TRBD2 (6 bases). Germline-derived CDR1 and CDR2 are SQVTM and ANQGSEA. CDR3 size: 17 residues. The V end was cut by 3 bases, the J end by 0 bases, with 18 bases between. This chain's CDR3 is CSVEATRGSSSYNEQFF. CDR3 bases: TGCAGCGTTGAGGCGACCCGGGGGAGCAGCTCCTACAATGAGCAGTTCTTC.

The CDR3 DNA reads TGTGCCAGCAGCTTAACGGGAGAGGACCCAACAGATACGCAGTATTTT. Translating gives CASSLTGEDPTDTQYF. The V call is TRBV7-6, the J call TRBJ2-3; TRBD2 might be the D (6 bases). V lost 2 bases and J 3 bases, leaving 15 bases between the germline ends. CDR1 and CDR2 from the germline V gene are SGHVS and FNYEAQ. This CDR3 is built from 16 residues.

The V gene is TRBV5-1, the J gene TRBJ2-1; 8 bases line up with TRBD1. The germline V gene has CDR1 SGHRS and CDR2 YFSETQ. The ends lost 4 bases at V and 5 bases at J; junction bases unmatched: 5. CDR3 length: 14 amino acids. The CDR3 DNA is TGCGCCAGCAGCACGGACAGGGCGGACAATGAGCAGTTCTTC. Its protein product is CASSTDRADNEQFF.

This chain links TRBV5-1 with TRBJ2-7, with 8 bases matching TRBD1. V lost 2 bases, J lost 4 bases, and 8 bases stayed unmatched. The CDR3 has 15 residues. Germline V lookup: CDR1 SGHRS, CDR2 YFSETQ. The CDR3 region is CASSFGGDRMYEQYF. The CDR3 DNA is TGCGCCAGCAGCTTCGGTGGGGACAGGATGTACGAGCAGTACTTC.

The chain is built from TRBV9 and TRBJ1-4; 10 bases match TRBD1. Germline V gene lookup returns CDR1 SGDLS and CDR2 YYNGEE. J gave up 4 bases and V 0 bases, and 3 bases lay outside the gene matches. This CDR3 comprises 16 residues. CDR3 in amino acids: CASSVAGTGVNEKLFF. CDR3 sequence (DNA): TGTGCCAGCAGCGTAGCCGGGACAGGGGTTAATGAAAAACTGTTTTTT.